The 16 T cell receptor beta chains reported below all come from one sample, sequenced in a study of PD-L1 blockade in urothelial cancer. The repertoire was sequenced with immunoSEQ multiplex PCR; TCRdb's copy has only in-frame clones and lacks some. The sample lists about 50,000 clones, roughly 80% occurring once. Described time point: peripheral blood 6 weeks after treatment start. Specimen: PBMCs, collected around atezolizumab (anti-PD-L1) treatment. These receptors were taken from an older man with urothelial cancer.

V usage is TRBV27 and J usage is TRBJ1-1; D remains ambiguous. CDR3 length equals 14 residues. Germline CDR1 is MNHEY and CDR2 is SMNVEV (reference sequence). Trimming removed 4 bases at V and 4 bases at J, with 13 bases between. The CDR3 region has the DNA TGTGCCAGCAGTTGGAAGGCGCCGGGCACTGAAGCTTTCTTT. Amino acids: CASSWKAPGTEAFF.

The chain employs TRBV5-1 and TRBJ2-3; the match to TRBD2 covers 9 bases. This CDR3 has 16 amino acids. Trimming at V came to 6 bases and at J to 5 bases, leaving 13 bases not matched to a gene. The germline CDR1 and CDR2 sequences are SGHRS and YFSETQ. CDR3 bases: TGCGCCAGCACCCTTAGCCTAGCGGGACCAGGAGATACGCAGTATTTT. Its translation: CASTLSLAGPGDTQYF.

This clone showed up just a few times. The chain combines TRBV19 with TRBJ1-2; D unresolved. The CDR3 loop spans 16 amino acids. Trimming removed 6 bases at V and 5 bases at J, with 22 bases between. Germline V CDR1 and CDR2: LNHDA, SQIVND (reference sequence). The chain's CDR3 is CASSPVVKVSLYGYTF. The CDR3 DNA reads TGTGCCAGTAGCCCGGTTGTAAAAGTCTCTCTTTATGGCTACACCTTC.

J is TRBJ1-1 and V is TRBV11-3; a weak D match, TRBD1 (5 bases). This CDR3 comprises 13 residues. Germline V CDR1 and CDR2: SGHNT, YENEEA. The V and J ends lost 4 bases and 8 bases respectively, with 14 bases between them. In DNA form, the CDR3 reads TGTGCCAGCAGCTCCCGTTCAGGGCAGGAAGCTTTCTTT. This gives the protein CASSSRSGQEAFF. Full variable domain (missing parts from reference TRBV11-3 and TRBJ1-1): EAGVVQSPRYKIIEKKQPVAFWCNPISGHNTLYWYLQNLGQGPELLIRYENEEAVDDSQLPKDRFSAERLKGVDSTLKIQPAELGDSAVYLCASSSRSGQEAFFGQGTRLTVV.

The V gene is TRBV6-5, the J gene TRBJ2-1, with a tentative D call TRBD2 (6 bases). This CDR3 spans 15 amino acids. V was trimmed by 7 bases and J by 2 bases, leaving 15 bases between them. Germline lookup yields CDR1 MNHEY and CDR2 SVGAGI. CDR3: CASTQAGRTYNEQFF. Written as DNA, the CDR3 is TGTGCCAGCACCCAGGCGGGACGGACCTACAATGAGCAGTTCTTC.

The chain carries TRBV2 and TRBJ2-7; TRBD2 matches 9 bases. This CDR3 region has 16 residues. The germline CDR1 and CDR2 sequences are SNHLY and FYNNEI. After removal of 4 bases from V and 2 bases from J, the junction contained 9 bases not matched to a gene. The CDR3 DNA follows: TGTGCCAGCAGTGTCCGCGGGAGGGCCACTCCCTACGAGCAGTACTTC. It encodes CASSVRGRATPYEQYF.

The chain is built from TRBV9 and TRBJ2-2; 8 bases are shared with TRBD2. The CDR3 is 16 amino acids. Germline values: CDR1 SGDLS, CDR2 YYNGEE. V gave up 0 bases and J gave up 2 bases; unmatched junction bases: 3. CDR3 protein: CASSVVGTSNTGELFF. The CDR3 DNA is TGTGCCAGCAGCGTAGTCGGGACTAGTAACACCGGGGAGCTGTTTTTT.

CDR3 amino acids: CASSSYDSYEQYF. CDR3 nucleotides: TGTGCCAGCAGCTCCTACGACAGCTACGAGCAGTACTTC. The V gene is TRBV5-5, the J gene TRBJ2-7; tentatively, D is TRBD1 (5 bases). Trimming stripped 3 bases from V and 3 bases from J, with 10 bases between. Germline CDR1 SGHKS, CDR2 YYEKEE (reference sequence). The CDR3 has 13 amino acids.

This sequence joins TRBV19 and TRBJ1-5; D may be TRBD1 (6 bases). Trimming stripped 11 bases from V and 7 bases from J, with 18 bases between. Germline V CDR1 and CDR2: LNHDA, SQIVND (reference sequence). There are 13 residues in the CDR3. The CDR3 is CACSKGVSQPQHF. CDR3 coding DNA: TGTGCCTGTTCAAAGGGGGTAAGCCAGCCCCAGCATTTT.

The genes are TRBV7-8 and TRBJ1-3; D perhaps matches TRBD1 (5 bases). V lost 4 bases and J lost 5, with 21 bases in between. CDR3 length: 17 residues. Germline V gene sequence: CDR1 SGHVS, CDR2 FQNEAQ. The CDR3, as DNA: TGTGCCAGCAGCTCACGGGGGATTGGGACTCCTCGAAACACCATATATTTT. It specifies CASSSRGIGTPRNTIYF.

J is TRBJ1-5 and V is TRBV19; D possibly corresponds to TRBD1 (5 bases). The germline CDR1 and CDR2 sequences are LNHDA and SQIVND (reference sequence). The CDR3 runs to 13 residues. V lost 11 bases and J 3 bases, leaving 14 bases between the germline ends. The CDR3 DNA reads as TGTGCCTCTAGCGGCAGGGACAATCAGCCCCAGCATTTT. Its protein is CASSGRDNQPQHF.

The genes are TRBV19 and TRBJ1-1; 7 bases are shared with TRBD1. Looked up from germline, CDR1 is LNHDA and CDR2 is SQIVND (reference sequence). The CDR3 runs to 13 residues. The junction had 4 bases not matched to a gene; V was cut back by 4 bases and J by 5 bases. CDR3 in amino acids: CASSTQGWTEAFF. Written as DNA, the CDR3 is TGTGCCAGTAGTACACAGGGGTGGACTGAAGCTTTCTTT.

The chain carries TRBV5-4 and TRBJ2-7; D might be TRBD1 (6 bases). V was clipped by 2 bases and J by 0 bases, with 12 bases between them. This CDR3 has 15 amino acids. Germline-derived CDR1 and CDR2 are SGHNT and YYREEE (reference sequence). The CDR3 loop reads CASSLSWTASYEQYF. The CDR3 region has the DNA TGTGCCAGCAGCTTATCGTGGACAGCCTCCTACGAGCAGTACTTC. Combining the CDR3 with reference TRBV5-4 and TRBJ2-7 gives the whole variable domain ETGVTQSPTHLIKTRGQQVTLRCSSQSGHNTVSWYQQALGQGPQFIFQYYREEENGRGNFPPRFSGLQFPNYSSELNVNALELDDSALYLCASSLSWTASYEQYFGPGTRLTVT.

The CDR3 nucleotides read TGTGCCAGCAGTATGGGACAGGGGTTTGGCTACACCTTC. Protein sequence: CASSMGQGFGYTF. This chain links TRBV6-6 with TRBJ1-2; 10 bases align to TRBD1. The germline CDR1 and CDR2 sequences are MNHNY and SVGAGI (reference sequence). The CDR3 is 13 amino acids. J gave up 7 bases and V 5 bases, and 4 bases lay outside the gene matches.

A few counts support this clone. The J gene is TRBJ2-1, the V gene TRBV5-5; 14 bases agree with TRBD2. The CDR3 runs 16 residues. Trimming cost V 3 bases and J 9 bases; bases outside gene matches: 8. The germline V gene has CDR1 SGHKS and CDR2 YYEKEE (reference sequence). CDR3: CASSWGLAGVIAEQFF. In nucleotides, the CDR3 is TGTGCCAGCAGCTGGGGACTAGCGGGAGTCATAGCTGAGCAGTTCTTC.

This chain joins TRBV19 and TRBJ1-4; D call uncertain. The germline V gene encodes CDR1 LNHDA and CDR2 SQIVND (reference sequence). V lost 4 bases and J 6 bases, leaving 12 bases between the germline ends. The CDR3 has 14 residues. The CDR3 loop reads CASSTLQQDEKLFF. The DNA of the CDR3 is TGTGCCAGTAGTACGCTACAGCAAGATGAAAAACTGTTTTTT.